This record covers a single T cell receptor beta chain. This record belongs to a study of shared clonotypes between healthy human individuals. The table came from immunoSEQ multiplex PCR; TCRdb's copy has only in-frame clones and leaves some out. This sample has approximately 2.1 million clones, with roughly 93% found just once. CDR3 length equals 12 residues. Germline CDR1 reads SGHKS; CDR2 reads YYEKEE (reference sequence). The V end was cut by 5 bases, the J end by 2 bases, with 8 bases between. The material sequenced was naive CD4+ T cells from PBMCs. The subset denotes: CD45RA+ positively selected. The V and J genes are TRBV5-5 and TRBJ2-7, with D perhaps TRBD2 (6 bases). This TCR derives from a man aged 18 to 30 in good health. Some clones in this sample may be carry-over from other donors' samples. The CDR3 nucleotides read TGTGCCAGCAGGGACTATACCTACGAGCAGTACTTC. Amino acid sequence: CASRDYTYEQYF.